The sequence of this T cell receptor (beta chain) was determined in a study of somatic mutations in cytotoxic T cells in rheumatoid arthritis. With respect to this clone: Its antigen remains unknown.

Method: immunoSEQ multiplex PCR; TCRdb's copy keeps in-frame clones and lacks some. The sample consists of about 12,000 clones, around 68% of them appearing once. Study-wide results and limits: The slight TRBV07 underrepresentation in rheumatoid arthritis patients received no adjustment for multiple comparisons.

In germline, CDR1 is MNHNS, CDR2 SASEGT. This CDR3 contains 15 residues. The ends lost 8 bases at V and 2 bases at J; junction bases unmatched: 7. Controls that were healthy consisted of blood donors whose median age was around 51 years (range about 20-80), with roughly 50% female. Isolating CD4+ and CD8+ cells involved positive magnetic bead selection on an AutoMACS. Their purity was then checked by flow cytometry. The clonotype was recovered from a man between 65 and 79 years old in good health. The source material was CD8+ T cells sorted from blood. V is TRBV6-1 and J is TRBJ2-3; TRBD1 matches at 10 bases. CDR3 sequence reads: CASRAGTGVTDTQYF. DNA of the CDR3: TGTGCCAGCCGTGCCGGGACAGGGGTCACAGATACGCAGTATTTT.